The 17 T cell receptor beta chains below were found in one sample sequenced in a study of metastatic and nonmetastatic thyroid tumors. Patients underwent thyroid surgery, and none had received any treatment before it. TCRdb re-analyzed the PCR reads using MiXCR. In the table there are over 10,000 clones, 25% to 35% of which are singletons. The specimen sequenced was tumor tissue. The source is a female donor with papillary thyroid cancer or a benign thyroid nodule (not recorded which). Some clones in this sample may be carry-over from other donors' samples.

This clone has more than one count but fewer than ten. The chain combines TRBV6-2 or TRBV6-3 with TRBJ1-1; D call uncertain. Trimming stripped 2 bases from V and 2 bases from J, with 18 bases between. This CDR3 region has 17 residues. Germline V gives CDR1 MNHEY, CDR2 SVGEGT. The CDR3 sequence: CASSYQRGLWGNTEAFF. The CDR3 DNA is TGTGCCAGCAGTTACCAGAGAGGGCTCTGGGGTAACACTGAAGCTTTCTTT.

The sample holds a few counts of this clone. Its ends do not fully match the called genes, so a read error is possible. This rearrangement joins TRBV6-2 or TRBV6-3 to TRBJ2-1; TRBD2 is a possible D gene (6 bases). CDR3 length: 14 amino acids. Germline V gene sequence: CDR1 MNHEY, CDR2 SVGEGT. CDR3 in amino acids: CASSYVAGHNDQFF. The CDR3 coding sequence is TGTGCCAGCAGTTACGTGGCGGGGCACAATGATCAGTTCTTC.

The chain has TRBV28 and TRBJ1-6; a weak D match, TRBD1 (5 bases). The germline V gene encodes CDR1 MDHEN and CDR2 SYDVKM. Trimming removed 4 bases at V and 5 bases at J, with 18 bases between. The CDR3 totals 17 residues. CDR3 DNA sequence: TGTGCCAGCAGTTCCACCAGTCAGGGTTTCAATAATTCACCCCTCCACTTT. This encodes CASSSTSQGFNNSPLHF.

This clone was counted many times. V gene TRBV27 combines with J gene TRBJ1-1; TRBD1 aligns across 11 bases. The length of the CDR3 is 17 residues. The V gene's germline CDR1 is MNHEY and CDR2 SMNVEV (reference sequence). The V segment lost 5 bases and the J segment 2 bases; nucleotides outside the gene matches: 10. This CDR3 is CASSPGTGGTRNTEAFF. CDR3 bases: TGTGCCAGCAGTCCCGGGACAGGGGGTACAAGAAACACTGAAGCTTTCTTT.

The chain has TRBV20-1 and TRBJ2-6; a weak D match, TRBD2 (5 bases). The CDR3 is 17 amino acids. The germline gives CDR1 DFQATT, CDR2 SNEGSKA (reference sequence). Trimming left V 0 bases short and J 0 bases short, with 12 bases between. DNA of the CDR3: TGCAGTGCTAGAGATGGGAGAGACTTCTCTGGGGCCAACGTCCTGACTTTC. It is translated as CSARDGRDFSGANVLTF.

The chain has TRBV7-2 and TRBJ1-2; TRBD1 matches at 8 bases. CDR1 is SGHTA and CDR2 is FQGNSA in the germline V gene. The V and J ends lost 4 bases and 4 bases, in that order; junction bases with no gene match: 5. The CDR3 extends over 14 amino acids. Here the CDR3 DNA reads TGTGCCAGCAGCTCGGACAGGGAGGGCTATGGCTACACCTTC. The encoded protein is CASSSDREGYGYTF.

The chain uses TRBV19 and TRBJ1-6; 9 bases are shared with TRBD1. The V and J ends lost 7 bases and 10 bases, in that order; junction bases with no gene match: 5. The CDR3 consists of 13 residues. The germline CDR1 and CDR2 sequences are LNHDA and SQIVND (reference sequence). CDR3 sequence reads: CASKRDRESPLHF. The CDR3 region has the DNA TGTGCCAGTAAGCGGGACAGGGAGTCACCCCTCCACTTT.

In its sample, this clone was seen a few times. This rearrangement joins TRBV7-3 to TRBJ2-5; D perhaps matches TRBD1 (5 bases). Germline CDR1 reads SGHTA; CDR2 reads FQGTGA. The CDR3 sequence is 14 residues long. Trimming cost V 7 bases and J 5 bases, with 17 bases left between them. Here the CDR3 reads CASIPQGGGETQYF. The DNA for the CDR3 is TGTGCCAGCATCCCGCAGGGCGGTGGGGAGACCCAGTACTTC.

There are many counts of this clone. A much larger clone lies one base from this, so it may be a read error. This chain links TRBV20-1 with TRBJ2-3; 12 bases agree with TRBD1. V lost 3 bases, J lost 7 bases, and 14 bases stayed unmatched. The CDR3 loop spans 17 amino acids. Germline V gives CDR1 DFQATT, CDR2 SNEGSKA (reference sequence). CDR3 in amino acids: CSARGGQGAFVGYTQYF. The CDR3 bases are TGCAGTGCTAGGGGGGGACAGGGGGCGTTTGTTGGATATACGCAGTATTTT.

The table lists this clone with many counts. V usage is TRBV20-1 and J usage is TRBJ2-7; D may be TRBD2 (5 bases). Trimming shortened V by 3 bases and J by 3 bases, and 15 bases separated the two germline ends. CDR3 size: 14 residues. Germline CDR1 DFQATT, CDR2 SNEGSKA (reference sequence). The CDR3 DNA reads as TGCAGTGCTAGTTATGAGGGAGAAGGCTACGAGCAGTACTTC. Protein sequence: CSASYEGEGYEQYF.

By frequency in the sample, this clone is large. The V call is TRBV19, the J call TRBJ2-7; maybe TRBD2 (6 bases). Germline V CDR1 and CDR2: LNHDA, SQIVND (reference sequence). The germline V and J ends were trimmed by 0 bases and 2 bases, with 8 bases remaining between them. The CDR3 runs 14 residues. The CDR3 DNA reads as TGTGCCAGTAGTATAGAAAGCGGGCCCTACGAGCAGTACTTC. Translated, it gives CASSIESGPYEQYF.

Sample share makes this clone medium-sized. As DNA, the CDR3 is TGTGCCAGCTCACCACTGGGGACTAGCGGGAGTAGGGGCGAGCAGTACTTC. Its translation is CASSPLGTSGSRGEQYF. The rearrangement joins TRBV18 to TRBJ2-7; TRBD2 agrees at 14 bases. Trimming removed 1 base from V and 6 bases from J; junction bases left unmatched: 8. Germline assignment: CDR1 KGHSH and CDR2 LQKENI. CDR3 length: 17 amino acids.

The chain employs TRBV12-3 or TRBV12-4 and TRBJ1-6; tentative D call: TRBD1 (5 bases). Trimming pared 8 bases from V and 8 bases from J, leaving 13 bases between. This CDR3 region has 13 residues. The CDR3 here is CASRRGADSPLHF. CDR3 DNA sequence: TGTGCCAGCCGGAGGGGAGCCGATTCACCCCTCCACTTT.

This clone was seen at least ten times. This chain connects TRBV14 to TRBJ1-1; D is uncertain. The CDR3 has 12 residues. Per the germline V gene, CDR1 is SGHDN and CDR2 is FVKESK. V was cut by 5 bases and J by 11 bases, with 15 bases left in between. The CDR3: CASSRDEIGAFF. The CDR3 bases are TGTGCCAGCAGCAGGGATGAGATCGGGGCTTTCTTT.

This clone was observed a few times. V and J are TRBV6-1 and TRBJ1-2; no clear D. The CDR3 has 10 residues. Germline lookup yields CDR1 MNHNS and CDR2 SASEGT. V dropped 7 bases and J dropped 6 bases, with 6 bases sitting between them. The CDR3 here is CASMEHGYTF. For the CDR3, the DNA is TGTGCCAGCATGGAGCATGGCTACACCTTC.

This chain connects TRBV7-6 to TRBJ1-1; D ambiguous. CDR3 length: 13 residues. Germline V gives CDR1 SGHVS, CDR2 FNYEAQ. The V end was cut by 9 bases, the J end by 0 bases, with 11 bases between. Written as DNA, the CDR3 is TGTGCCAGTAGTGCCGGATTGAACACTGAAGCTTTCTTT. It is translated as CASSAGLNTEAFF.

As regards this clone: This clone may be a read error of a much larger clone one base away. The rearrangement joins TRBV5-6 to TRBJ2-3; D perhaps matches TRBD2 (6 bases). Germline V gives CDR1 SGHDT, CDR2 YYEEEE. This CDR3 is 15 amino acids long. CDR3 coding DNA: TGTTCCAGCAGCTTGGGCGCGGGACTCACAGATACGCAGTATTTT. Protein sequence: CSSSLGAGLTDTQYF.